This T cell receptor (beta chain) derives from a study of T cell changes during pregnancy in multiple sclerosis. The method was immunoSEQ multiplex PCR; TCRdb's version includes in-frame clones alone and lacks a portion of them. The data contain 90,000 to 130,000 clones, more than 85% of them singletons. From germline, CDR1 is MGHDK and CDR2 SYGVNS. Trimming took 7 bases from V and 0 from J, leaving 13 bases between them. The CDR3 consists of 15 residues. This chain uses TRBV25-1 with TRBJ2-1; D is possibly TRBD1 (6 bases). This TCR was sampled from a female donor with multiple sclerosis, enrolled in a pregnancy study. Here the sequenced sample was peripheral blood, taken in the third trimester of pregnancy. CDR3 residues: CASTKGVPSYNEQFF. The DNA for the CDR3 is TGTGCCAGCACTAAGGGGGTACCCTCCTACAATGAGCAGTTCTTC.